This entry is about one T cell receptor (beta chain). Building of the TCR beta libraries involved iRepertoire HTBI primers and Arm-PCR of CDR3 regions. A single record per CDR3 protein comes from TCRdb applying MiXCR to the multiplex PCR reads. This sample carries about 420,000 distinct CDR3 sequences, 20% to 25% of them seen once, and the ten largest clones take roughly a quarter. Germline CDR1 reads SQVTM; CDR2 reads ANQGSEA. Trimming pared 3 bases from V and 8 bases from J, leaving 7 bases between. This CDR3 spans 10 amino acids. The sample's time point: persistent/refractory GD, antithyroid drugs over 5 years with positive TRAb. From PBMCs, RNA was extracted and then used to make the TCR library. This sample stems from a study of regulatory T cells in long-lasting Graves disease.

The chain carries TRBV29-1 and TRBJ1-2; D gene unclear. This TCR was sampled from a female donor with Graves disease. The source material was peripheral blood mononuclear cells (PBMCs), sampled when the disease was refractory, from a patient treated with antithyroid drugs. The CDR3: CSVEAGGYTF. The CDR3 region has the DNA TGCAGCGTTGAGGCTGGCGGCTACACCTTC.